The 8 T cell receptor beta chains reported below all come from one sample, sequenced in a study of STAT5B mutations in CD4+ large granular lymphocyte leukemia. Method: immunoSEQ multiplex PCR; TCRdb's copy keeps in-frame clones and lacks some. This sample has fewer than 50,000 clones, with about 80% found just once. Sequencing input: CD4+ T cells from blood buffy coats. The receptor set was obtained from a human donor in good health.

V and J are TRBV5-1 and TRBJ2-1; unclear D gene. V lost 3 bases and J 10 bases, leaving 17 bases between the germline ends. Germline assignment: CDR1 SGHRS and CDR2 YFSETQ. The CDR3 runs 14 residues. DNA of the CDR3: TGCGCCAGCAGCTCCTATTCTGTCCCTGGGGAGCAGTTCTTC. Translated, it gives CASSSYSVPGEQFF.

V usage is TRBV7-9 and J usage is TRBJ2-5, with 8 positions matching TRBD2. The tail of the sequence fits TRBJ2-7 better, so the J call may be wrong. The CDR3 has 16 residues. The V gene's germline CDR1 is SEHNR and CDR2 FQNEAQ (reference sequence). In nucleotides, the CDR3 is TGTGCCAGCAGCTTAGCGTTGCGGGAGGACTCCTACGAGCAGTACTTC. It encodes CASSLALREDSYEQYF.

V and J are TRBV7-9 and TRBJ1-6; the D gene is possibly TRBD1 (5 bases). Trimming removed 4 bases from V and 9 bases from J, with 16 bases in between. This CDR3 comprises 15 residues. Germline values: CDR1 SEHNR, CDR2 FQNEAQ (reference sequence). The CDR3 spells CASSSKWGSGSPLHF. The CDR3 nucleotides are TGTGCCAGCAGCTCAAAATGGGGGTCTGGTTCACCCCTCCACTTT.

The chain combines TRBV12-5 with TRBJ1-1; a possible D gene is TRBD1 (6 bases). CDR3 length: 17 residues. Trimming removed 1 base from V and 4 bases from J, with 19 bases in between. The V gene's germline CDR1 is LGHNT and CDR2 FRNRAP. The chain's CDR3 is CASGLDRSGTWTTEAFF. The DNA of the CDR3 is TGTGCTAGTGGTTTGGACCGTTCCGGGACATGGACCACTGAAGCTTTCTTT.

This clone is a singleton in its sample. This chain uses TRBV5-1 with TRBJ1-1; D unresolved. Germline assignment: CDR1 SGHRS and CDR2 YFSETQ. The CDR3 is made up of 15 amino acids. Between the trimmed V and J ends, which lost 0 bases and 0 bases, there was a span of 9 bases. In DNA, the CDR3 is TGCGCCAGCAGCTTGGCCTCTGGAGTGAACACTGAAGCTTTCTTT. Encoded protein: CASSLASGVNTEAFF.

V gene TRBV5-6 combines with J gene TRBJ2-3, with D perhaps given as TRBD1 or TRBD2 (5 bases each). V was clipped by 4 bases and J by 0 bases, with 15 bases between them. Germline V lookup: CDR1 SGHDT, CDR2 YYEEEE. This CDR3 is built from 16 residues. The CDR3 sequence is CASSLLGRASTDTQYF. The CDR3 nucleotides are TGTGCCAGCAGCCTCCTGGGGCGGGCGAGCACAGATACGCAGTATTTT.

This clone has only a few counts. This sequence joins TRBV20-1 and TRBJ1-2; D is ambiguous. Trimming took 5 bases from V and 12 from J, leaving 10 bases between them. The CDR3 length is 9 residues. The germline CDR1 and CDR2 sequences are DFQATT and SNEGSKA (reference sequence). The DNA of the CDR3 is TGCAGTGCTGGGTCCCGGGACACCTTC. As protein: CSAGSRDTF.

The CDR3, as DNA: TGCGCCAGTTCCGGGACTAGCGGGACGGAGGGGACCCAGTACTTC. It specifies CASSGTSGTEGTQYF. V and J are TRBV5-1 and TRBJ2-5; 13 bases are a match to TRBD2. CDR1 and CDR2 from the germline V gene are SGHRS and YFSETQ. CDR3 length: 15 residues. J gave up 7 bases and V 8 bases, and 11 bases lay outside the gene matches.